What follows are 3 T cell receptor beta chains derived from one specimen sequenced in a study of T cell changes during pregnancy in multiple sclerosis. Here immunoSEQ multiplex PCR was the method, and the copy in TCRdb shows in-frame clones only, minus some. The table shows 90,000 to 100,000 clones, with 94% occurring only once. The sequencing used peripheral blood, collected in the third trimester of pregnancy. The receptors shown here come from a female donor with multiple sclerosis, enrolled in a pregnancy study.

The gene calls are TRBV9 and TRBJ1-2, with D possibly being TRBD1 (5 bases). V was shortened by 3 bases and J by 7 bases, with 13 bases between the two germline ends. This CDR3 spans 13 amino acids. The germline V gene has CDR1 SGDLS and CDR2 YYNGEE. CDR3 residues: CASSGGGLRGYTF. The CDR3 nucleotides read TGTGCCAGCAGCGGGGGGGGACTTCGTGGCTACACCTTC.

The J gene is TRBJ2-1, the V gene TRBV18, with 11 bases lining up with TRBD2. This CDR3 comprises 19 residues. The ends lost 5 bases at V and 0 bases at J; junction bases unmatched: 12. Per the germline V gene, CDR1 is KGHSH and CDR2 is LQKENI. CDR3 sequence reads: CASSTELAGVPYSYNEQFF. CDR3 sequence (DNA): TGTGCCAGCTCAACGGAACTAGCGGGAGTACCGTACTCCTACAATGAGCAGTTCTTC.

The J gene is TRBJ2-3, the V gene TRBV10-3; D is perhaps TRBD2 (5 bases). Per the germline V gene, CDR1 is ENHRY and CDR2 is SYGVKD. V was cut by 2 bases and J by 0 bases, with 9 bases left in between. The CDR3 loop spans 15 amino acids. This CDR3 is CAISEKGGSTDTQYF. CDR3 DNA sequence: TGTGCCATCAGTGAGAAAGGAGGTAGCACAGATACGCAGTATTTT.